This T cell receptor (beta chain) was documented in a study of PD-1 blockade in classical Hodgkin lymphoma (dated by TCRdb to between 2020 and 2021). With respect to the entire study: Nivolumab dosing was 3 mg/kg intravenously every 2 weeks, continuing until either disease progression or unacceptable toxicity. The study used TCR beta sequencing and CyTOF to define a peripheral blood immune signature of response to PD-1 blockade in classical Hodgkin lymphoma.

Including cysteine and phenylalanine, the CDR3 has 13 amino acids. Left in the record is the CDR3 DNA by itself, 39 bases read in frame from the first base. CDR1 SEHNR and CDR2 FQNEAQ are derived from the germline V gene (reference sequence). Trimming at the junction amounts to 4 bases on V and 3 bases on J, and the germline ends lie 9 bases apart. What the study reported, not specific to this receptor: Lower diversity was observed in patients in whom nivolumab was started less than 1 year after ASCT, and these patients were excluded from later analyses so that confounding by immune reconstitution would be avoided. A significant rise by C4D1 was seen in CD4+ but not CD8+ TCR diversity (p=0.0027 vs p=0.16), with the rise being most apparent in complete responders (p=0.02). Newly diagnosed patients were reported to have lower baseline TCR diversity than healthy donors, and relapsed/refractory patients were reported to have lower baseline TCR diversity still. The study was limited to a single clinical trial cohort, and causes of repertoire differences, possibly disease activity or prior therapy, remained undefined. Baseline diversity similar to that of newly diagnosed patients was observed in trial patients achieving complete response, whereas significantly lower diversity was observed in partial responders and progressors.

Remarks on this clone: It lacks a known antigen. It has no much larger one-base neighbor in the sample; base qualities were not kept.

The Qiagen DNeasy kit was used to extract genomic DNA from unsorted PBMCs and from the negatively selected CD4+ and CD8+ fractions. Using primers that anneal to V and J segments, immunoSEQ multiplex PCR amplified the TCR beta CDR3 regions. A synthetic immune receptor repertoire was used to minimize amplification bias, and any remaining bias was removed computationally after sequencing. In the authors' own workflow: Custom Python scripts were used to quantify repertoire diversity as the Shannon entropy index. Unsorted, CD4+ and CD8+ repertoires were examined separately, except in combined analyses, for which CD4+ and CD8+ sequences were merged in silico. A clone counted as expanded when the clone's frequency after treatment rose at least 2-fold relative to C1D1, and clones undetected at baseline were given a pseudocount of 0.5. Singleton clones were defined as clones with 0 or 1 copy at C1D1, and non-singleton clones were defined as clones with 2 or more copies. Clones expanded in unsorted samples were labelled as CD4+, CD8+ or unknown by matching protein sequences in sorted samples from the same patient. Wilcoxon tests on paired samples were used to test changes in diversity from C1D1 to C4D1. The source is immuneACCESS, and TCRdb retained only in-frame sequences with V and J called. Part of the clones is not carried over; for the studies checked, unresolved V genes explain less than half of this, and the remainder is unexplained. That table is the source of V, J and clone size, and D and trimming were worked out from the DNA. The sample records tens of thousands of clones, just over 85% of which are singletons. Clones ranked in the top ten supply just under 2.5% of the sample.

The time point label, read with the paper, signifies: cycle 1 day 1 (C1D1), immediately before nivolumab initiation. Every trial patient had relapsed following autologous stem cell transplantation, and prior brentuximab vedotin exposure was what differed among cohorts A, B and C. A total of approximately 51 patients with relapsed/refractory classical Hodgkin lymphoma made up the trial cohort, and each patient's best overall response was complete response, partial response or progressive disease. In the multi-cohort phase II CheckMate 205 trial, trial patients received single-agent nivolumab. Best overall response was determined by an independent review committee according to the 2007 International Working Group response criteria. Trial PBMCs were obtained immediately prior to nivolumab initiation (C1D1) and on therapy at cycle 2 day 1 and cycle 4 day 1. Peripheral blood was collected in 8 mL Vacutainer Cell Preparation Tubes, from which PBMCs were isolated by centrifugation and then cryopreserved.

The rearranged chain carries TRBV7-9 and TRBJ1-2; TRBD1 is a weak D gene call, 5 bases matching. The source material was peripheral blood mononuclear cells (PBMCs), sampled at baseline. The sequence derives from a human donor with classical Hodgkin lymphoma. The nucleotide sequence reads TGTGCCAGCAGCTGGGGCATAGACTATGGCTACACCTTC. The encoded protein is CASSWGIDYGYTF.